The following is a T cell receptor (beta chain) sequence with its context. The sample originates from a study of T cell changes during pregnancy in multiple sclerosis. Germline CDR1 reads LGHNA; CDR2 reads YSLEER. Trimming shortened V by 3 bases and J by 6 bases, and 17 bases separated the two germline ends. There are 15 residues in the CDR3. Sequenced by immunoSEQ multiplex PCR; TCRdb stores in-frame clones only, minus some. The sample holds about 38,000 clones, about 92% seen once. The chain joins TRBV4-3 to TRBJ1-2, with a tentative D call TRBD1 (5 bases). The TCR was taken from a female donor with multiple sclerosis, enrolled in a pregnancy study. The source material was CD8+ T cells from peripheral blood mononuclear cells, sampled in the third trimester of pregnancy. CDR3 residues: CASSQRFRQGDGYTF. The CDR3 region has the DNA TGCGCCAGCAGCCAGCGATTTCGGCAGGGTGATGGCTACACCTTC.